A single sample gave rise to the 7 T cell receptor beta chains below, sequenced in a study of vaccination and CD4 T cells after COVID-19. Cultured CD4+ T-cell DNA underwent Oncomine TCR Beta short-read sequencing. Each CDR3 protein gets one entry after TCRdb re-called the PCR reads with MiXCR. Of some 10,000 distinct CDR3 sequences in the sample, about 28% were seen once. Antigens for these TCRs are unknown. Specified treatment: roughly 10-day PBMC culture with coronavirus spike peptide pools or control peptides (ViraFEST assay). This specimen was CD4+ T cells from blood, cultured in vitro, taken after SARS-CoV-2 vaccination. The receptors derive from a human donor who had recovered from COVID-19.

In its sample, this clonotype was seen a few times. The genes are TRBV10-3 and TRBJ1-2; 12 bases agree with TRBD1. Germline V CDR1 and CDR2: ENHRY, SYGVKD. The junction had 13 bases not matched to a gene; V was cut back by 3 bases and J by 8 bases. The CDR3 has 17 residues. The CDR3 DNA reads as TGTGCCATCAGTGATCCCACCGGGACAGGGGGCGTGTGGGGCTACACCTTC. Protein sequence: CAISDPTGTGGVWGYTF.

This CDR3 is CASSLKPLLSGITYRGEQYF. CDR3 nucleotides: TGTGCCAGCAGTTTAAAGCCCCTCCTTAGCGGGATTACCTACCGGGGCGAGCAGTACTTC. The rearrangement uses TRBV27 and TRBJ2-7; 8 bases fit TRBD2. The junction had 24 bases not matched to a gene; V was cut back by 2 bases and J by 6 bases. Germline assignment: CDR1 MNHEY and CDR2 SMNVEV (reference sequence). The length of the CDR3 is 20 residues.

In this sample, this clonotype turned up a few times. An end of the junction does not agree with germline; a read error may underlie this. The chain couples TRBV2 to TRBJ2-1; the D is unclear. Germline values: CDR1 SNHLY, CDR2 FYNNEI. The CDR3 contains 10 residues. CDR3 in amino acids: CASRYPPRLF. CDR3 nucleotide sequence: TGTGCCAGTCGTTACCCCCCGAGGCTCTTC.

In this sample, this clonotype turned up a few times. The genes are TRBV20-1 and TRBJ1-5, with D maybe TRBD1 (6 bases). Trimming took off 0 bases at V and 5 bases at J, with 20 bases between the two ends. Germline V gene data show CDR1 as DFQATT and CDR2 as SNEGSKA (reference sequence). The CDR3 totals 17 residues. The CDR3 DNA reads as TGCAGTGCTAGAGATATAAGAGGGGCAGGGGCGTATCAGCCCCAGCATTTT. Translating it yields CSARDIRGAGAYQPQHF.

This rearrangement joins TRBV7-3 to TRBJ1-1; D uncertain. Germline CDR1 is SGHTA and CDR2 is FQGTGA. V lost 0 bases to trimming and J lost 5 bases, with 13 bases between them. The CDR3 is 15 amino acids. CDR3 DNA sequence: TGTGCCAGCAGCTTAACAGTGGCAGGAGGGACTGAAGCTTTCTTT. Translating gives CASSLTVAGGTEAFF.

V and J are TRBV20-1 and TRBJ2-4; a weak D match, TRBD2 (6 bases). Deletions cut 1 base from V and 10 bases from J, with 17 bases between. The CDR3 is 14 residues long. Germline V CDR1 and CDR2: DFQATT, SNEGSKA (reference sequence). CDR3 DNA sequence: TGCAGTGCTAGAGGTCGTCTGGGTCGGGGGATTCAGTACTTC. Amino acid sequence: CSARGRLGRGIQYF.

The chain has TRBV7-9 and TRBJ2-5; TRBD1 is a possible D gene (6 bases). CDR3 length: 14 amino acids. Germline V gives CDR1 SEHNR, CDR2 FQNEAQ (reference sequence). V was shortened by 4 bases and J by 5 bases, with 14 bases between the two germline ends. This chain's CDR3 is CASSSQAGAETQYF. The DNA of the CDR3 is TGTGCCAGCAGCTCTCAGGCAGGGGCTGAGACCCAGTACTTC.